This entry is about one T cell receptor beta chain. The CDR3 length is 12 residues. The record originates from a study of T cells expressing NK-cell markers. TCRdb re-called the 5' RACE reads, yielding one record per CDR3 amino acid sequence without DNA. The sample is made up of under 200,000 distinct CDR3 sequences, and the top ten hold around a sixth of it. The specimen was blood T cells: a sorted CD56 or NKG2C T cell subset, CD4+ or CD8+ T cells, or bulk PBMC T cells (not recorded which). The chain combines TRBV12-3 or TRBV12-4 with TRBJ2-7; the D gene TCRdb calls, TRBD1, cannot be checked with no DNA. The sequence derives from a woman aged 18 to 75 in good health. The CDR3 here is CASTHTGYEQYF.